The 19 T cell receptor beta chains given below trace back to one sample, sequenced in a study of a mutant IDH1 vaccine in newly diagnosed glioma. No antigen is known for these receptors. Noted time point: week 47, end of study. It was 300 ug of mutant IDH1 20-mer peptide that made up each vaccine dose, given with topical imiquimod. Some clones are missing from TCRdb's copy, which holds only in-frame ones; the method was immunoSEQ multiplex PCR. Among about 50,000 clones, over 60% were seen once, and the ten largest hold less than 5.5%. Here the sequenced sample was PBMCs, taken from a glioma patient whose treatment included an IDH1 peptide vaccine. These receptors were taken from a woman in her forties with glioma. Some clones in this sample may be carry-over from other donors' samples.

This chain joins TRBV5-1 and TRBJ2-1, with 9 bases identical to TRBD2. Germline values: CDR1 SGHRS, CDR2 YFSETQ. Trimming removed 4 bases from V and 9 bases from J; junction bases left unmatched: 11. The CDR3 has 15 amino acids. The CDR3 protein is CASSATGTSLGEQFF. The CDR3 DNA is TGCGCCAGCAGCGCCACCGGGACTAGCCTCGGTGAGCAGTTCTTC.

This clone was picked up one time. The rearrangement links TRBV10-3 to TRBJ2-7, with 9 bases identical to TRBD1. The J segment lost 3 bases and the V segment lost 2 bases, leaving 8 bases of the junction unmatched. The CDR3 runs 16 residues. Germline V lookup: CDR1 ENHRY, CDR2 SYGVKD. The CDR3 loop reads CAISERWDRVNYEQYF. DNA for the CDR3: TGTGCCATCAGTGAGAGGTGGGACAGGGTGAACTACGAGCAGTACTTC.

The V call is TRBV6-5, the J call TRBJ2-7, with D perhaps matching TRBD2 (6 bases). Germline V gives CDR1 MNHEY, CDR2 SVGAGI. The CDR3 is 14 residues long. Trimming removed 5 bases at V and 6 bases at J, with 17 bases between. As DNA, the CDR3 is TGTGCCAGCAGTCCGGGGACTGCGTTTGGCGAGCAGTACTTC. Its protein product is CASSPGTAFGEQYF.

The V and J genes are TRBV14 and TRBJ1-5; D is uncertain. Trimming shortened V by 1 base and J by 9 bases, and 16 bases separated the two germline ends. The CDR3 runs 15 residues. Germline V CDR1 and CDR2: SGHDN, FVKESK. The CDR3 is CASSQGIGQCLPQHF. CDR3 DNA sequence: TGTGCCAGCAGCCAAGGTATCGGTCAATGCCTGCCCCAGCATTTT.

The chain carries TRBV19 and TRBJ1-1, with D possibly being TRBD1 (5 bases). Trimming shortened V by 4 bases and J by 0 bases, and 12 bases separated the two germline ends. Germline V lookup: CDR1 LNHDA, CDR2 SQIVND (reference sequence). The CDR3 covers 15 residues. The CDR3, as DNA: TGTGCCAGTAGTAGGCGGGGGGTGTTGAACACTGAAGCTTTCTTT. It yields the protein CASSRRGVLNTEAFF.

V is TRBV5-1 and J is TRBJ2-2; D is uncertain. Germline CDR1 and CDR2: SGHRS and YFSETQ. V lost 0 bases to trimming and J lost 5 bases, with 5 bases between them. CDR3 size: 13 residues. CDR3 nucleotide sequence: TGCGCCAGCAGCTTGGTGGCGACCGGGGAGCTGTTTTTT. It codes for CASSLVATGELFF.

The V and J genes are TRBV6-6 and TRBJ2-3; no clear D. V dropped 2 bases and J dropped 5 bases, with 5 bases sitting between them. Germline V gene data show CDR1 as MNHNY and CDR2 as SVGAGI (reference sequence). This CDR3 contains 12 residues. This CDR3 reads CASSYDGDTQYF. CDR3 nucleotide sequence: TGTGCCAGCAGTTACGATGGAGATACGCAGTATTTT.

The rearrangement joins TRBV5-1 to TRBJ2-2; a weak D match, TRBD1 (5 bases). The length of the CDR3 is 15 residues. Trimming removed 4 bases from V and 3 bases from J, with 13 bases in between. Germline CDR1 and CDR2: SGHRS and YFSETQ. CDR3 nucleotide sequence: TGCGCCAGCAGCACAAGACAGATTGACACCGGGGAGCTGTTTTTT. Translated, it gives CASSTRQIDTGELFF.

With regard to this clone: Other DNA variants within this sample encode the same CDR3. The chain links TRBV7-9 to TRBJ2-3; D not certain. Germline loops: CDR1 SEHNR, CDR2 FQNEAQ (reference sequence). Trimming removed 1 base at V and 2 bases at J, with 7 bases between. The CDR3 is 14 residues long. In DNA, the CDR3 is TGTGCCAGCAGCTTAGGTGGCATCACAGATACGCAGTATTTT. Translated, it gives CASSLGGITDTQYF.

The V gene is TRBV6-1, the J gene TRBJ1-2; TRBD1 agrees at 7 bases. Germline V gives CDR1 MNHNS, CDR2 SASEGT. With 10 bases clipped from V and 7 bases from J, the junction kept 9 bases outside the gene matches. This CDR3 spans 12 amino acids. The CDR3 sequence: CAISDRAGGYTF. Written as DNA, the CDR3 is TGTGCCATCTCCGACAGGGCTGGTGGCTACACCTTC.

This clone was counted a single time. This rearrangement joins TRBV5-1 to TRBJ1-1; D gene unclear. Germline CDR1 SGHRS, CDR2 YFSETQ. This CDR3 has 14 amino acids. Trimming stripped 0 bases from V and 6 bases from J, with 12 bases between. CDR3 sequence: CASSLESGVSEAFF. DNA of the CDR3: TGCGCCAGCAGCTTGGAGTCCGGGGTCTCTGAAGCTTTCTTT.

J is TRBJ2-7 and V is TRBV29-1; weak D call: TRBD2 (5 bases). V lost 2 bases and J 1 base, leaving 15 bases between the germline ends. Germline CDR1 and CDR2: SQVTM and ANQGSEA. This CDR3 is 15 amino acids long. CDR3 DNA sequence: TGCAGCGTTGAAATTATGGAGGCTCGTTCCTACGAGCAGTACTTC. Amino acid sequence: CSVEIMEARSYEQYF.

This chain links TRBV5-5 with TRBJ1-3; a weak D match, TRBD1 (5 bases). The CDR3 covers 16 residues. The germline V and J ends were trimmed by 2 bases and 4 bases, with 16 bases remaining between them. From germline, CDR1 is SGHKS and CDR2 YYEKEE (reference sequence). DNA of the CDR3: TGTGCCAGCAGCTTCTGGGACTCCCGGAGGGGAAACACCATATATTTT. Translated: CASSFWDSRRGNTIYF.

The count of this clone is one. The chain combines TRBV5-6 with TRBJ1-2; D is undetermined. CDR1 and CDR2 from the germline V gene are SGHDT and YYEEEE. The V and J ends lost 0 bases and 5 bases respectively, with 8 bases between them. CDR3 length: 13 amino acids. CDR3 residues: CASSLGGGYGYTF. Written as DNA, the CDR3 is TGTGCCAGCAGCTTGGGGGGAGGTTATGGCTACACCTTC.

The genes are TRBV4-1 and TRBJ2-5; D is perhaps TRBD2 (5 bases). Germline loops: CDR1 MGHRA, CDR2 YSYEKL. Trimming removed 2 bases from V and 5 bases from J, with 12 bases in between. The CDR3 has 14 residues. This chain's CDR3 is CASSQSPSWETQYF. The CDR3 coding sequence is TGCGCCAGCAGCCAATCACCTAGCTGGGAGACCCAGTACTTC.

The V call is TRBV5-1, the J call TRBJ1-6; D remains ambiguous. V lost 0 bases to trimming and J lost 0 bases, with 4 bases between them. The CDR3 is 15 residues long. Germline loops: CDR1 SGHRS, CDR2 YFSETQ. Written as DNA, the CDR3 is TGCGCCAGCAGCTTGGAGTCCTCCTATAATTCACCCCTCCACTTT. Translation: CASSLESSYNSPLHF.

A few counts support this clone. The V gene is TRBV29-1, the J gene TRBJ2-7, with D maybe TRBD1 (7 bases). The V end lost 8 bases, the J end lost 0 bases, and 17 bases lay between the germline ends. The CDR3 is made up of 14 amino acids. Germline V lookup: CDR1 SQVTM, CDR2 ANQGSEA. In DNA form, the CDR3 reads TGCAGCTTCTCCAAGCAGGGGGGCTCCTACGAGCAGTACTTC. This encodes CSFSKQGGSYEQYF.

The genes are TRBV7-2 and TRBJ2-5; tentatively, D is TRBD1 (6 bases). This CDR3 region has 16 residues. Trimming cost V 4 bases and J 2 bases, with 17 bases left between them. The germline V gene encodes CDR1 SGHTA and CDR2 FQGNSA. The CDR3 region is CASSWTPGTPQETQYF. The CDR3 region has the DNA TGTGCCAGCAGCTGGACCCCCGGGACACCTCAAGAGACCCAGTACTTC.

The chain is built from TRBV19 and TRBJ2-3; D not resolved. The germline V gene has CDR1 LNHDA and CDR2 SQIVND (reference sequence). The V gene lost 5 bases and the J gene lost 2 bases, with 2 bases spanning the gap. The CDR3 loop spans 11 amino acids. The DNA of the CDR3 is TGTGCCAGTAGTGTCACAGATACGCAGTATTTT. It codes for CASSVTDTQYF.